Listed below are T cell receptor beta chains from one sample, sequenced in a study of CD8 T cells in ankylosing spondylitis. In TCRdb, the 5' RACE reads were re-called with MiXCR into one record per CDR3 protein. In the table there are 270,000 or so distinct CDR3 sequences, over 15% of which are singletons. Sequenced input: blood, either unsorted or a sorted T cell fraction (not recorded which). These receptors were collected from a male donor with ankylosing spondylitis or in good health (not recorded which). Both conserved end residues are part of each CDR3. A D gene is named only where the DNA matches it firmly. Some rows have no size entry. The others give once, few or many, or a class for an expanded clone.

J gene | clone size | V gene | D gene | CDR3 protein | CDR3 DNA
TRBJ2-1 | - | TRBV4-3 | TRBD2 | CASSQDGTSGYNEQFF | TGCGCCAGCAGCCAAGATGGGACTAGCGGATACAATGAGCAGTTCTTC
TRBJ2-3 | - | TRBV10-3 | - | CATREDKAQYF | TGTGCCACGAGGGAGGACAAGGCGCAGTATTTT
TRBJ2-6 | - | TRBV10-3 | - | CAISATTGSGANVLTF | TGTGCCATCAGTGCCACAACAGGGTCTGGGGCCAACGTCCTGACTTTC
TRBJ1-5 | - | TRBV2 | - | CASSEVGINQPQHF | TGTGCCAGCAGTGAAGTTGGGATAAATCAGCCCCAGCATTTT
TRBJ2-1 | few | TRBV4-2 | - | CASRTSGGEVQFF | TGTGCCAGCAGAACATCCGGGGGAGAGGTGCAGTTCTTC
TRBJ2-5 | - | TRBV12-3/TRBV12-4 | TRBD2 | CASSFGTSGKETQYF | TGTGCCAGCAGTTTTGGGACTAGCGGGAAAGAGACCCAGTACTTC
TRBJ2-1 | few | TRBV4-1 | - | CASSQGGSREQFF | TGCGCCAGCAGCCAAGGGGGGAGCAGGGAGCAGTTCTTC
TRBJ2-7 | few | TRBV6-2/TRBV6-3 | - | CASTLSPGGEQYF | TGTGCCAGCACCCTGTCCCCGGGCGGCGAGCAGTACTTC
TRBJ2-5 | - | TRBV12-3/TRBV12-4 | TRBD1 | CASTLDREETQYF | TGTGCCAGCACCCTGGACAGGGAGGAGACCCAGTACTTC
TRBJ2-1 | - | TRBV29-1 | - | CSVEAWQSSYNEQFF | TGCAGCGTTGAAGCGTGGCAGAGCTCCTACAATGAGCAGTTCTTC
TRBJ2-5 | few | TRBV29-1 | - | CSVDGAAGAKETQYF | TGCAGCGTTGATGGGGCGGCAGGGGCCAAAGAGACCCAGTACTTC
TRBJ2-1 | many | TRBV19 | - | CASSPDSYNEQFF | TGCGCCAGCAGCCCGGACAGTTACAATGAGCAGTTCTTC
TRBJ2-7 | - | TRBV5-6 | TRBD1 | CASSSTGNEQYF | TGTGCCAGCAGCTCGACAGGGAACGAGCAGTACTTC
TRBJ2-7 | few | TRBV5-6 | - | CASSFSTSGSYEQYF | TGTGCCAGCAGCTTTTCGACTTCAGGCTCCTACGAGCAGTACTTC
TRBJ2-7 | - | TRBV12-3/TRBV12-4 | - | CASSQTGINYEQYF | TGTGCCAGCAGCCAAACAGGGATTAACTACGAGCAGTACTTC
TRBJ2-1 | - | TRBV27 | TRBD1 | CASTWGAGGANNEQFF | TGTGCCAGCACGTGGGGGGCAGGGGGCGCAAACAATGAGCAGTTCTTC
TRBJ1-2 | - | TRBV4-1 | TRBD1 | CASSQVPGQGNYGYTF | TGCGCCAGCAGCCAAGTCCCGGGACAGGGGAACTATGGCTACACCTTC
TRBJ2-5 | - | TRBV29-1 | - | CSVEEQKETQYF | TGCAGCGTTGAAGAACAGAAAGAGACCCAGTACTTC
TRBJ2-3 | - | TRBV27 | TRBD2 | CASSFGTSGSTDTQYF | TGTGCCAGCAGTTTCGGGACTAGCGGGAGCACAGATACGCAGTATTTT
TRBJ2-1 | few | TRBV24-1 | - | CATSDLNSHNEQFF | TGTGCCACCAGTGATTTGAACAGCCACAATGAGCAGTTCTTC
TRBJ2-3 | - | TRBV7-3 | TRBD1 | CASSLTGTGCSGCTDTQYF | TGTGCCAGCAGCTTAACCGGGACAGGGTGTAGCGGCTGCACAGATACGCAGTATTTT
TRBJ2-1 | many | TRBV6-2/TRBV6-3 | - | CASRLLAEGYYNEQFF | TGTGCCAGCAGACTATTAGCGGAGGGTTACTACAATGAGCAGTTCTTC
TRBJ2-5 | - | TRBV2 | - | CASSEADQETQYF | TGTGCCAGCAGTGAAGCCGACCAAGAGACCCAGTACTTC
TRBJ2-1 | few | TRBV19 | - | CASSIDRESSLPRFF | TGTGCCAGTAGTATAGATCGTGAGTCGAGCCTACCGCGGTTCTTC
TRBJ2-7 | few | TRBV4-1 | - | CASSQGVGREQYF | TGCGCCAGCAGCCAAGGTGTTGGGAGAGAGCAGTACTTC
TRBJ2-7 | few | TRBV6-1 | TRBD1 | CASRPMGQGEQYF | TGTGCCAGCAGGCCCATGGGACAGGGCGAGCAGTACTTC
TRBJ2-7 | - | TRBV4-1 | TRBD2 | CASSRLAGGSYEQYF | TGCGCCAGCAGTCGACTAGCGGGAGGGTCCTACGAGCAGTACTTC
TRBJ2-7 | - | TRBV28 | TRBD2 | CASSLLTSGSSYEQYF | TGTGCCAGCAGTTTATTGACTAGCGGGAGCTCCTACGAGCAGTACTTC
TRBJ2-3 | few | TRBV29-1 | - | CSVSLAEKGTDTQYF | TGCAGCGTGTCCTTGGCAGAAAAAGGGACAGATACGCAGTATTTT
TRBJ2-7 | few | TRBV20-1 | - | CSARGSSSIPDSYEQYF | TGCAGTGCTAGAGGTTCCTCCTCTATCCCCGACTCCTACGAGCAGTACTTC
TRBJ1-1 | few | TRBV19 | - | CASKRGGTEAFF | TGTGCCAGTAAACGGGGGGGCACTGAAGCTTTCTTT
TRBJ1-1 | few | TRBV29-1 | - | CSAGGGGLNTEAFF | TGCAGCGCTGGAGGAGGGGGTCTGAACACTGAAGCTTTCTTT
TRBJ2-3 | - | TRBV20-1 | - | CSTWGSTDTQYF | TGCAGTACATGGGGGAGCACAGATACGCAGTATTTT
TRBJ2-7 | - | TRBV4-3 | - | CASSQESGDYEQYF | TGCGCCAGCAGCCAAGAATCCGGGGACTACGAGCAGTACTTC
TRBJ2-3 | many | TRBV29-1 | TRBD1 | CSVVSPVAGQGADTQYF | TGCAGCGTTGTATCTCCGGTTGCGGGACAGGGAGCAGATACGCAGTATTTT
TRBJ2-7 | many | TRBV10-3 | TRBD1 | CAISGIDRGRFHEQYF | TGTGCCATCAGTGGGATAGACAGGGGGCGTTTTCACGAGCAGTACTTC
TRBJ2-1 | - | TRBV6-1 | TRBD1 | CASTDGQGAYNEQFF | TGTGCCAGCACCGACGGACAGGGGGCTTACAATGAGCAGTTCTTC
TRBJ2-3 | once | TRBV13 | - | CASSLRSARTDTQYF | TGTGCCAGCAGCTTAAGGTCCGCCCGCACAGATACGCAGTATTTT
TRBJ1-4 | few | TRBV5-6 | - | CASSLGSQDPEKLFF | TGTGCCAGCAGCTTGGGTAGCCAAGATCCGGAAAAACTGTTTTTT
TRBJ2-7 | few | TRBV10-3 | - | CAISSESSYEQYF | TGTGCCATCAGTAGTGAGAGCTCCTACGAGCAGTACTTC
TRBJ1-1 | many | TRBV12-3/TRBV12-4 | - | CASTRTGLNTEAFF | TGTGCCAGCACCAGAACAGGGCTGAACACTGAAGCTTTCTTT
TRBJ1-3 | - | TRBV5-5 | TRBD1 | CASSFDRAGNTIYF | TGTGCCAGCAGCTTCGACAGGGCTGGAAACACCATATATTTT
TRBJ2-5 | many | TRBV10-3 | - | CAIKDRQETQYF | TGTGCCATCAAAGACAGACAAGAGACCCAGTACTTC
TRBJ1-2 | - | TRBV9 | TRBD1 | CASSVAGTGNYGYTF | TGTGCCAGCAGCGTAGCCGGGACAGGGAACTATGGCTACACCTTC
TRBJ2-7 | few | TRBV4-3 | TRBD2 | CASSQDRTSGDLAYEQYF | TGCGCCAGCAGCCAAGATAGGACTAGCGGGGACCTTGCGTACGAGCAGTACTTC
TRBJ1-1 | - | TRBV5-1 | TRBD1 | CASSWTGAWDTEAFF | TGCGCCAGCAGCTGGACAGGGGCCTGGGACACTGAAGCTTTCTTT
TRBJ1-1 | few | TRBV5-1 | TRBD1 | CASSYTGGAGTEAFF | TGCGCCAGCAGTTACACAGGGGGCGCGGGCACTGAAGCTTTCTTT
TRBJ2-7 | few | TRBV21-1 | - | CASSKVGSGGYEQYF | TGTGCCAGCAGCAAAGTAGGTAGTGGGGGATACGAGCAGTACTTC
TRBJ1-2 | few | TRBV25-1 | - | CASSSGTHYGYTF | TGTGCCAGCAGCTCCGGGACCCATTATGGCTACACCTTC
TRBJ2-1 | many | TRBV2 | - | CASSQTINEQFF | TGTGCCAGCAGTCAAACGATCAATGAGCAGTTCTTC
TRBJ2-7 | - | TRBV4-1 | - | CASSREAGYEQYF | TGCGCCAGCAGCCGCGAGGCAGGGTACGAGCAGTACTTC
TRBJ2-1 | - | TRBV25-1 | - | CASSGTEQTEQFF | TGTGCCAGCAGTGGAACGGAGCAAACTGAGCAGTTCTTC
TRBJ2-7 | - | TRBV3-1 | TRBD2 | CASSQEISGRGSYEQYF | TGTGCCAGCAGCCAAGAAATCAGCGGGAGAGGGTCCTACGAGCAGTACTTC
TRBJ2-3 | few | TRBV27 | TRBD1 | CASRILGQGADTQYF | TGTGCCAGCAGGATATTGGGACAGGGGGCAGATACGCAGTATTTT
TRBJ2-7 | many | TRBV29-1 | - | CSVESGQPYEQYF | TGCAGCGTTGAATCCGGACAGCCCTACGAGCAGTACTTC